The T cell receptor (beta chain) under discussion was sequenced for a study of vaccination and CD4 T cells after COVID-19. Background on the study: Either the Pfizer-BioNTech BNT162b2 or Moderna mRNA-1273 vaccine was given as two doses. The study collected post-vaccine samples a median 72 days after dose two, with a range of 14 to 241. Study-level points and caveats: Spike mono-reactivity applied to 304 of 307 vaccine-specific clones detected in convalescent patients.

The assay that was used to sequence DNA from cultured CD4+ T cells was the Oncomine TCR Beta short-read assay. MiXCR, applied by TCRdb to the PCR reads, yields one record per CDR3 protein. The sample lists about 4,700 distinct CDR3 sequences, about 28% occurring once. V lost 10 bases and J lost 5; bases outside the gene matches: 4. CDR1 WSHSY and CDR2 SAAADI come from the germline V gene. The CDR3 sequence is 12 residues long. Turning to this clonotype: What it recognizes is unknown.

As to treatment: approximately 10-day PBMC culture with coronavirus spike peptide pools or control peptides (ViraFEST assay). The unexposed donor gave CD4+ T cells before the COVID-19 pandemic (2011-2018). The sequenced material came from CD4+ T cells from blood, cultured in vitro. This chain connects TRBV10-2 to TRBJ1-5, with TRBD1 matching 8 bases. This receptor was obtained from a human donor in good health. The CDR3 sequence is CATLQGDQPQHF. The CDR3 region has the DNA TGCGCCACCTTACAGGGGGATCAGCCCCAGCATTTT.